The 14 T cell receptor beta chains below were found in one sample sequenced in a study of blood T cells in healthy people across ages. Then a second PCR, running roughly 7 to 11 cycles, was carried out with a sample-barcoded 5' primer and a J-beta primer mix. TCRdb reanalysed the 5' RACE reads using MiXCR and keeps one entry per CDR3 protein. The sample includes roughly 1,500,000 distinct CDR3 sequences, approximately 38% of them seen just once. Sample: blood. These receptor sequences come from a woman under 30 in good health.

V gene TRBV6-1 combines with J gene TRBJ2-5, with a possible D match to TRBD1 (5 bases). The better agreement between TRBJ2-7 and the DNA end casts doubt on the J call. The CDR3 has 12 amino acids. CDR1 is MNHNS, CDR2 SASEGT, per germline. CDR3 in amino acids: CASWAGLGEQYF. The CDR3 DNA sequence: TGTGCCAGCTGGGCAGGGCTCGGCGAGCAGTACTTC.

This clonotype was counted many times. The chain carries TRBV12-3 or TRBV12-4 and TRBJ2-5; 7 bases match TRBD2. This CDR3 contains 20 residues. V trimming: 4 bases; J trimming: 2 bases; junction bases outside the gene matches: 22. The CDR3 nucleotides are TGTGCCAGCAGTTCCCCCCGCCGGGCTAGCGGAACTTATACACAAGAGACCCAGTACTTC. Its translation is CASSSPRRASGTYTQETQYF.

V and J are TRBV7-9 and TRBJ1-1, with D maybe TRBD1 (6 bases). V lost 5 bases and J 5 bases, leaving 15 bases between the germline ends. CDR3 size: 14 residues. The germline V gene has CDR1 SEHNR and CDR2 FQNEAQ (reference sequence). The CDR3: CASSLGLGATEAFF. DNA of the CDR3: TGTGCCAGCAGCCTAGGGCTGGGGGCTACTGAAGCTTTCTTT.

The chain joins TRBV5-1 to TRBJ2-4; D perhaps matches TRBD2 (6 bases). The CDR3 runs to 15 residues. Deletions cut 3 bases from V and 5 bases from J, with 15 bases between. Germline loops: CDR1 SGHRS, CDR2 YFSETQ. CDR3 region: CASSSHGGAENIQYF. CDR3 in DNA: TGCGCCAGCAGCTCCCACGGAGGGGCGGAAAACATTCAGTACTTC.

This chain links TRBV28 with TRBJ2-4, with 9 bases fitting TRBD1. The J call is doubtful: the DNA matches TRBJ2-7 better. From germline, CDR1 is MDHEN and CDR2 SYDVKM. This CDR3 is built from 14 residues. The CDR3 sequence is CASTRDRVLNEQYF. The CDR3 region has the DNA TGTGCCAGCACGCGGGACAGGGTTTTGAACGAGCAGTACTTC.

This clonotype has only a few counts. V is TRBV29-1 and J is TRBJ1-4; TRBD1 agrees at 8 bases. Per the germline V gene, CDR1 is SQVTM and CDR2 is ANQGSEA. CDR3 size: 13 residues. After removal of 6 bases from V and 6 bases from J, the junction contained 6 bases not matched to a gene. The CDR3 sequence is CSVEQGADEKLFF. CDR3 nucleotide sequence: TGCAGCGTGGAGCAGGGGGCGGATGAAAAACTGTTTTTT.

This clonotype came up a few times. The chain carries TRBV28 and TRBJ2-3; perhaps TRBD2 as D (6 bases). Trimming cost V 3 bases and J 4 bases, with 11 bases left between them. This CDR3 has 14 residues. In germline, CDR1 is MDHEN, CDR2 SYDVKM. This CDR3 is CASSFRGASDTQYF. The CDR3 DNA follows: TGTGCCAGCAGTTTCCGCGGGGCGTCAGATACGCAGTATTTT.

This clonotype was observed at least ten times. The V and J genes are TRBV20-1 and TRBJ2-1; 8 bases are a match to TRBD2. Per the germline V gene, CDR1 is DFQATT and CDR2 is SNEGSKA (reference sequence). V was pared by 4 bases and J by 5 bases, with 7 bases of the junction left unmatched. This CDR3 is 14 amino acids long. The CDR3 nucleotides are TGCAGTGCTACTGGTACTAGCGGTGACAATGAGCAGTTCTTC. This codes for CSATGTSGDNEQFF.

This clonotype was seen more than once but under ten times. The chain recombines TRBV10-3 with TRBJ1-6; 10 bases agree with TRBD1. The CDR3 consists of 15 residues. Germline V gene data show CDR1 as ENHRY and CDR2 as SYGVKD. V shed 6 bases and J 7 bases; nucleotides not matched to a gene: 6. The CDR3 is CAISPGTGANSPLHF. DNA of the CDR3: TGTGCCATCAGCCCCGGGACAGGGGCGAATTCACCCCTCCACTTT.

The count of this clonotype is one. An end of the junction differs from the germline gene, which may be a read error. This chain joins TRBV13 and TRBJ2-1; TRBD1 aligns across 9 bases. The CDR3 consists of 12 residues. The germline gives CDR1 PRHDT, CDR2 FYEKMQ (reference sequence). In nucleotides, the CDR3 is TGTGCCACCAGGACAGGGGCAAATGGGCAGTTCTTC. This encodes CATRTGANGQFF.

V usage is TRBV14 and J usage is TRBJ2-5; 9 nucleotides agree with TRBD1. Trimming at V came to 5 bases and at J to 11 bases, leaving 15 bases not matched to a gene. CDR1 and CDR2 (germline): SGHDN, FVKESK. The CDR3 length is 15 residues. CDR3 amino acids: CASSGLGTGLDEQYF. CDR3 sequence (DNA): TGTGCCAGCAGCGGACTCGGGACAGGGCTAGATGAGCAGTACTTC.

This clonotype came up a few times. The genes are TRBV29-1 and TRBJ1-1; D perhaps matches TRBD1 (5 bases). V was clipped by 6 bases and J by 5 bases, with 22 bases between them. The CDR3 extends over 15 amino acids. Germline-derived CDR1 and CDR2 are SQVTM and ANQGSEA. DNA for the CDR3: TGCAGCGTGGGTGACAGTTCGGCCTTTGGTACTGAAGCTTTCTTT. Translation: CSVGDSSAFGTEAFF.

This clonotype occurred once. The rearrangement uses TRBV12-3 or TRBV12-4 and TRBJ1-3; D gene uncertain. Trimming stripped 6 bases from V and 0 bases from J, with 12 bases between. The CDR3 loop spans 15 amino acids. The CDR3 bases are TGTGCCAGCAGGTACGGACGGTCCTCTGGAAACACCATATATTTT. Protein sequence: CASRYGRSSGNTIYF.

The chain combines TRBV9 with TRBJ2-3; 11 bases fit TRBD2. The CDR3 spans 17 residues. After removal of 3 bases from V and 2 bases from J, the junction contained 8 bases not matched to a gene. Germline values: CDR1 SGDLS, CDR2 YYNGEE. CDR3 coding DNA: TGTGCCAGCAGCGGGTTAGCGGGAGGGGGTCCCACAGATACGCAGTATTTT. This gives the protein CASSGLAGGGPTDTQYF.